This record concerns one TCR beta chain sequence. Its target is not known. Preparation of the TCRbeta library used unique molecular identifiers. Via MiXCR, TCRdb re-called the PCR reads, giving one row per CDR3 protein. Of 100,000 or so distinct CDR3 sequences listed, less than 20% were seen once; the top ten hold roughly a fifth. This entry comes from a study of T-cell reconstitution after alpha-beta-depleted transplantation in children. Study observations and caveats: High day-60 TCRbeta diversity in some patients came from surviving recipient T cells and thymic progenitors. T-cell counts and diversity were attributed mostly to newly produced T cells one year after transplant. Several hundred rapidly expanded clones from non-depleted graft cells reportedly supplied alpha-beta T cells about two months post-transplant.

Germline loops: CDR1 KGHDR, CDR2 SFDVKD. V was clipped by 7 bases and J by 3 bases, with 11 bases between them. The CDR3 length is 13 residues. The V and J genes are TRBV24-1 and TRBJ2-5; D gene unclear. The source material was PBMCs, mostly from graft donor cells, sampled 180 days after TCRalphabeta/CD19-depleted stem cell transplant. This TCR derives from a male patient between 2 and 10 years old who had a stem cell transplant for acute lymphoblastic leukemia, so the T cells may come from the graft donor. CDR3 protein: CATREHDKETQYF. Written as DNA, the CDR3 is TGTGCCACCAGGGAACACGACAAAGAGACCCAGTACTTC.